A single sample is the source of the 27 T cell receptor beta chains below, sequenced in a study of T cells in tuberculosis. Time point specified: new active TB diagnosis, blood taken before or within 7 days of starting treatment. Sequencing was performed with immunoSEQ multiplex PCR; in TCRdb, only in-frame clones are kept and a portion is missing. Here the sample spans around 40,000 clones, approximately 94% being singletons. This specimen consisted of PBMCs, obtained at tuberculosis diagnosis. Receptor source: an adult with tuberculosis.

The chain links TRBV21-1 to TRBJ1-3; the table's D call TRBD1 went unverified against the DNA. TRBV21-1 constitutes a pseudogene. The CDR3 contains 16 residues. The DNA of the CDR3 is TGTGCCAGCAGCAAAGCCCGGGACAGAACTGGAAACACCATATATTTT. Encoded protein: CASSKARDRTGNTIYF.

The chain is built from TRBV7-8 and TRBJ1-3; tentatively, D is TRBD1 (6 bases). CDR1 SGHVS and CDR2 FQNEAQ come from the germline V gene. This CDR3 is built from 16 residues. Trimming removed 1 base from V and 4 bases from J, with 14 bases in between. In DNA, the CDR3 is TGTGCCAGCAGCTTAGGCGCAGGGGCAGGGGGAAACACCATATATTTT. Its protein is CASSLGAGAGGNTIYF.

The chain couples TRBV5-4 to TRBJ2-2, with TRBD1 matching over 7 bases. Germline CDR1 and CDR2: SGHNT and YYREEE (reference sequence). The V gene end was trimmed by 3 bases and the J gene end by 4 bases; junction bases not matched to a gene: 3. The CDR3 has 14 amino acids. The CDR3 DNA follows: TGTGCCAGCAGCTGGACAGGCGGCACCGGGGAGCTGTTTTTT. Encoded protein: CASSWTGGTGELFF.

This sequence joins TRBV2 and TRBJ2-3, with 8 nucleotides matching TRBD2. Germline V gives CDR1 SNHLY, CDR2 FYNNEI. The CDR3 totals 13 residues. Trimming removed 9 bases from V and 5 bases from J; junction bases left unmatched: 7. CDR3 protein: CASSGGPGDTQYF. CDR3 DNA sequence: TGTGCCAGTTCGGGGGGGCCCGGAGATACGCAGTATTTT.

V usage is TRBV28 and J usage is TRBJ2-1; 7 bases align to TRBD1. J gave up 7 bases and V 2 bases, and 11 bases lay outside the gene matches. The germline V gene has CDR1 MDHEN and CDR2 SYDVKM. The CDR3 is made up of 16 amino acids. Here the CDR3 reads CASSLTLRQGRNEQFF. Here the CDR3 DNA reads TGTGCCAGCAGTTTAACTCTACGACAGGGTAGGAATGAGCAGTTCTTC.

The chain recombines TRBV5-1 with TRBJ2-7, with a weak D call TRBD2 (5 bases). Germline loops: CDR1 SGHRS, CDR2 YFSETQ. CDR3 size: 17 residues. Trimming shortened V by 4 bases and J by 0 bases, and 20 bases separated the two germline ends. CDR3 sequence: CASSTWAGLKSSYEQYF. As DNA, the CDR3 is TGCGCCAGCAGCACCTGGGCCGGACTGAAGAGCTCCTACGAGCAGTACTTC.

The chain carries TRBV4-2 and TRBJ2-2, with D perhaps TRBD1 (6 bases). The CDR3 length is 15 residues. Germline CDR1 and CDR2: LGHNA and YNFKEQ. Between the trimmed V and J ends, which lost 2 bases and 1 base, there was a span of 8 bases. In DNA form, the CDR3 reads TGTGCCAGCAGCCAACCGGACAGGAACACCGGGGAGCTGTTTTTT. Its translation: CASSQPDRNTGELFF.

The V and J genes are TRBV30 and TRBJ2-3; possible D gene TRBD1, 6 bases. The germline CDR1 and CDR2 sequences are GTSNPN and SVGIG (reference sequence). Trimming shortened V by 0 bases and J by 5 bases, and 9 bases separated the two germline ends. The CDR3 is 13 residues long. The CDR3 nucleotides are TGTGCCTGGAGTGTACAGGGAGTAGATACGCAGTATTTT. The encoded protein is CAWSVQGVDTQYF. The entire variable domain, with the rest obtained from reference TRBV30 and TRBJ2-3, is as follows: SQTIHQWPATLVQPVGSPLSLECTVEGTSNPNLYWYRQAAGRGLQLLFYSVGIGQISSEVPQNLSASRPQDRQFILSSKKLLLSDSGFYLCAWSVQGVDTQYFGPGTRLTVL.

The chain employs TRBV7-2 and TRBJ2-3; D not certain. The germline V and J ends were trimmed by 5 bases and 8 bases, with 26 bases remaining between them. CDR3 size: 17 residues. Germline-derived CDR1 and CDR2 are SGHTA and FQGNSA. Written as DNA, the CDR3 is TGTGCCAGCAGCCCCCGCGGTCGCAACCACCGTACCGGTACGCAGTATTTT. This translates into CASSPRGRNHRTGTQYF.

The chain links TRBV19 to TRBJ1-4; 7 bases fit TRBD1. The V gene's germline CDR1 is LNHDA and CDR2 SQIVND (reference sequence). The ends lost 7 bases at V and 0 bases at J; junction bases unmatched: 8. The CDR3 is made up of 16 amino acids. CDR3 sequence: CASIGGRPSTNEKLFF. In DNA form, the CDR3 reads TGTGCCAGTATAGGGGGCAGACCTTCAACTAATGAAAAACTGTTTTTT.

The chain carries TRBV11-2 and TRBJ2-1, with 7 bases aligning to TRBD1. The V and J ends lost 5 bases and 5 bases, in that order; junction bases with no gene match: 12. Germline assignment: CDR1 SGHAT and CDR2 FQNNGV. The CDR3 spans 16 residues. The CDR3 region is CASSPTTGEINNEQFF. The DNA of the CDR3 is TGTGCCAGCAGCCCTACTACAGGGGAGATTAACAATGAGCAGTTCTTC.

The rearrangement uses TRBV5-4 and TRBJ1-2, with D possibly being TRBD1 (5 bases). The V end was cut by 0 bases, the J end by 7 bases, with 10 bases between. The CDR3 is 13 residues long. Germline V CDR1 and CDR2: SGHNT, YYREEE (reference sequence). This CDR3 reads CASSLVVGGGYTF. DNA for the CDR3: TGTGCCAGCAGCTTGGTGGTCGGGGGTGGCTACACCTTC.

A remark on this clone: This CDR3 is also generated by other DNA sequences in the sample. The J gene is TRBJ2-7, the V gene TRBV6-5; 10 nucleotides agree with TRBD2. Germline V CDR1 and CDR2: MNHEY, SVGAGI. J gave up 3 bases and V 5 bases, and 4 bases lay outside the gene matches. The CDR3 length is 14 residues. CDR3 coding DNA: TGTGCCAGCAGTAGGCGGACTAGCGGCTACGAGCAGTACTTC. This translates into CASSRRTSGYEQYF.

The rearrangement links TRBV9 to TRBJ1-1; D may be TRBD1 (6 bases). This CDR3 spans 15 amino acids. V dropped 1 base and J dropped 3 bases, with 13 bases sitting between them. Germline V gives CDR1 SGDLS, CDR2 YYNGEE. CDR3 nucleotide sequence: TGTGCCAGCAGCGTACATGGGGGGGCGTACACTGAAGCTTTCTTT. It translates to CASSVHGGAYTEAFF.

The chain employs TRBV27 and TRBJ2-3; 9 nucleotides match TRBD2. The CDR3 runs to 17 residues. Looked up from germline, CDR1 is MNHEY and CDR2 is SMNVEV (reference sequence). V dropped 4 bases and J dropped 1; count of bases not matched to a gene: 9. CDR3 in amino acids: CASSSSGTSRGTDTQYF. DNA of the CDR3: TGTGCCAGCAGTTCTTCCGGGACTAGCCGAGGCACAGATACGCAGTATTTT.

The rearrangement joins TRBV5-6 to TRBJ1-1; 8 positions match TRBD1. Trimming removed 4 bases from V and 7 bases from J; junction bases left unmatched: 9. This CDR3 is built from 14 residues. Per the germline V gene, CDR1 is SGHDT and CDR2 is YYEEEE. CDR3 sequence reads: CASSHQGARGEAFF. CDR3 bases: TGTGCCAGCAGCCATCAGGGGGCTCGGGGTGAAGCTTTCTTT.

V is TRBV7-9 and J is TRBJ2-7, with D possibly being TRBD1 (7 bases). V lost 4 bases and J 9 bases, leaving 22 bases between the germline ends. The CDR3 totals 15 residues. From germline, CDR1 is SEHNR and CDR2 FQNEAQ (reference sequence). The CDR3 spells CASSSRWRGLAVQYF. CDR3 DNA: TGTGCCAGCAGCTCTCGTTGGAGGGGGCTGGCAGTGCAGTACTTC.

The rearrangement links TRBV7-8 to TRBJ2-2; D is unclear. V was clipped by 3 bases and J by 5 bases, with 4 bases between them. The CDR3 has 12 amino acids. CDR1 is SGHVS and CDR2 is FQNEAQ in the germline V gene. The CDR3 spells CASSFQTGELFF. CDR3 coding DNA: TGTGCCAGCAGCTTCCAGACCGGGGAGCTGTTTTTT.

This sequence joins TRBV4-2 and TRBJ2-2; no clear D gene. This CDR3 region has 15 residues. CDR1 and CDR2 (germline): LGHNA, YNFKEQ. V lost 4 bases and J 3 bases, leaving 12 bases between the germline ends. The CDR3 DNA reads TGTGCCAGCAGCCCGTCCGGCAGGTACACCGGGGAGCTGTTTTTT. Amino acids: CASSPSGRYTGELFF.

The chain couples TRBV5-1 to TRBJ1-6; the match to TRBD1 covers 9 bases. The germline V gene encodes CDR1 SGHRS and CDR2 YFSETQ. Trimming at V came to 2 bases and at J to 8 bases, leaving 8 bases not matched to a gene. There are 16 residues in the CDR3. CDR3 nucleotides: TGCGCCAGCAGCTTTCGCCGACAGGGGGAAGATTCACCCCTCCACTTT. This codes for CASSFRRQGEDSPLHF.

The chain's CDR3 is CASSQDTGGITYEQYF. CDR3 bases: TGCGCCAGCAGCCAAGATACTGGGGGGATTACCTACGAGCAGTACTTC. This chain joins TRBV4-1 and TRBJ2-7; a possible D gene is TRBD2 (6 bases). Looked up from germline, CDR1 is MGHRA and CDR2 is YSYEKL. The CDR3 has 16 amino acids. Trimming took off 0 bases at V and 2 bases at J, with 14 bases between the two ends.

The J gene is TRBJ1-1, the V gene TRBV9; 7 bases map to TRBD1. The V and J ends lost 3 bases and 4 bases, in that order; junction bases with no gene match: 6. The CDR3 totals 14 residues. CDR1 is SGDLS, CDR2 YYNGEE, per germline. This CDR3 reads CASSATGSSTEAFF. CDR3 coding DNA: TGTGCCAGCAGCGCGACAGGGTCTAGCACTGAAGCTTTCTTT.

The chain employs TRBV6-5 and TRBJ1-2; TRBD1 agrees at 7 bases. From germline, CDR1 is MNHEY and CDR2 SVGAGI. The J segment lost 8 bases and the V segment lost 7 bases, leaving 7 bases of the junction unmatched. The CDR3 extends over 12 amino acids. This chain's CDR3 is CASTHYRGGYTF. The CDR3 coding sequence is TGTGCCAGCACCCACTACAGGGGAGGCTACACCTTC.

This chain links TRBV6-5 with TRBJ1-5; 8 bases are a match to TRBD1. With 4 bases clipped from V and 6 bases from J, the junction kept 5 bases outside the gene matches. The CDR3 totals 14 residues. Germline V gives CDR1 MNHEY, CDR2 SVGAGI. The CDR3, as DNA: TGTGCCAGCAGTTCCCGACAGGGGTTTCAGCCCCAGCATTTT. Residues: CASSSRQGFQPQHF.

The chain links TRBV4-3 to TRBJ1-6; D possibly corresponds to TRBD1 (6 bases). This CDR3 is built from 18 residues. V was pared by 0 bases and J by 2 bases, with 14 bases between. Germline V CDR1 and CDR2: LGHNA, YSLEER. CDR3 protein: CASSQEFIGGTYNSPLHF. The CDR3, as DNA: TGCGCCAGCAGCCAAGAGTTTATAGGGGGAACCTATAATTCACCCCTCCACTTT.

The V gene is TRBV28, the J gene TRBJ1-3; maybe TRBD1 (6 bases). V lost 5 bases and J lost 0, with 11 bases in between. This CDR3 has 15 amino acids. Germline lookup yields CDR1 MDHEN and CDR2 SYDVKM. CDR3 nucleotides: TGTGCCAGCAGTGGGGGCGCCGCCTCTGGAAACACCATATATTTT. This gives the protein CASSGGAASGNTIYF.

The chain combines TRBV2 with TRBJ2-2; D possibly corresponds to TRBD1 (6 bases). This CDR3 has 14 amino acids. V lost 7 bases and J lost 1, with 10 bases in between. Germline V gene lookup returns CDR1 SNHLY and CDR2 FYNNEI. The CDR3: CASTIRGNTGELFF. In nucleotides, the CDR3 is TGTGCCAGCACTATCAGGGGGAACACCGGGGAGCTGTTTTTT.